This TCR beta chain originates from a study of neurological immune-mediated disorders. In its sample, this clonotype was seen many times. In TCRdb, the 5' RACE reads were re-called with MiXCR into one record per CDR3 protein. The table has 27,000 or so distinct CDR3 sequences, 21% seen once. The sequencing input was PBMCs. The origin of this receptor is a woman aged 60-70 years in good health.

CDR3 sequence reads: CASSVVAGGWNEQFF. The CDR3 coding sequence is TGTGCCAGCAGCGTAGTAGCGGGGGGGTGGAATGAGCAGTTCTTC. The rearrangement uses TRBV9 and TRBJ2-1, with 11 bases fitting TRBD2. Germline V gene lookup returns CDR1 SGDLS and CDR2 YYNGEE. The CDR3 runs 15 residues. The junction had 3 bases not matched to a gene; V was cut back by 0 bases and J by 7 bases.